This entry concerns a single T cell receptor (beta chain). Its antigen is as yet unknown. PCR employed 60 Vbeta and 13 Jbeta primers. The method was immunoSEQ multiplex PCR; TCRdb's version includes in-frame clones alone and lacks a portion of them. The repertoire holds some 98,000 clones, with about 83% as singletons. The CDR3 totals 14 residues. The germline gives CDR1 MNHNS, CDR2 SASEGT. V lost 2 bases, J lost 2 bases, and 9 bases lay in between. The sample comes from a study of cytomegalovirus exposure and HLA in healthy donors. Findings and limits, study-wide: A later analysis linked a missense variant in DCLRE1C to the trimming of TCR beta V and J genes. Accurate HLA-A and HLA-B prediction from TCR beta sequences was reported for most subjects. It was reported in a later analysis that an Asian-associated ancestry cluster showed fewer N-insertions than the 666-donor mean.

The sequenced sample was PBMCs. The chain has TRBV6-1 and TRBJ1-2; a possible D gene is TRBD1 (6 bases). The receptor was derived from a female donor in good health and CMV-seropositive. DNA for the CDR3: TGTGCCAGCAGTGAATCCGGGACAAACTATGGCTACACCTTC. Translated, it gives CASSESGTNYGYTF.